Below are 20 T cell receptor beta chains sequenced from a single sample in a study of molecular identifiers for immune sequencing clone quantification. TCRdb re-derived calls from the PCR reads in MiXCR, one entry per CDR3 protein. Among about half a million distinct CDR3 sequences listed, approximately 25% were seen once. Input material: naive CD8+ T cells from blood, with Jurkat cell RNA spiked in. The subset was: FACS-sorted CD8+CD4-CCR7+CD45RA+ naive T cells. The receptors derive from a human donor in good health. Some libraries in this study had Jurkat cell RNA spiked in.

This clonotype was detected only once. A much larger clone differs by one base, so this may be a read error. The CDR3 end shows no conserved phenylalanine or tryptophan, and so a read error is likely. The genes are TRBV20-1 and TRBJ2-3, with D hard to call. With 3 bases removed from V and 1 base from J, the gap between germline ends came to 14 bases. The CDR3 is 15 residues long. Germline V gene lookup returns CDR1 DFQATT and CDR2 SNEGSKA (reference sequence). CDR3 residues: CSASGPSYGTDTQYY. CDR3 bases: TGCAGTGCTAGTGGTCCCTCCTACGGCACAGATACGCAGTATTAT.

Of note for this clonotype: It is likely a read error, because the conserved phenylalanine at the end of the CDR3 is missing. The chain joins TRBV20-1 to TRBJ1-2; no clear D gene. The CDR3 covers 13 residues. V lost 0 bases to trimming and J lost 2 bases, with 7 bases between them. Germline values: CDR1 DFQATT, CDR2 SNEGSKA (reference sequence). CDR3 loop: CSARDLGNYGYTL. CDR3 nucleotide sequence: TGCAGTGCTAGAGATTTGGGGAACTATGGCTACACCCTC.

In regard to this clonotype: A clone one base away is much larger, so this may be a read error. The chain links TRBV29-1 to TRBJ2-2; unclear D gene. CDR1 SQVTM and CDR2 ANQGSEA come from the germline V gene. This CDR3 comprises 13 residues. V was clipped by 4 bases and J by 1 base, with 7 bases between them. CDR3 bases: TGCAGCGTTGCAAGGGAGAACACCGGGGAGCTGTTTTTT. Its translation is CSVARENTGELFF.

The CDR3 region is CASSPAIQPQHF. In DNA, the CDR3 is TGTGCCAGCAGTCCCGCAATTCAGCCCCAGCATTTT. The genes are TRBV6-2 or TRBV6-3 and TRBJ1-5, with no clear D. CDR3 length: 12 residues. Germline V gene lookup returns CDR1 MNHEY and CDR2 SVGEGT. V dropped 5 bases and J dropped 6 bases, with 8 bases sitting between them.

This clonotype came up many times. The genes are TRBV7-9 and TRBJ2-2; D is perhaps TRBD1 (6 bases). The CDR3 spans 16 residues. In germline, CDR1 is SEHNR, CDR2 FQNEAQ (reference sequence). Trimming stripped 3 bases from V and 0 bases from J, with 11 bases between. The CDR3 nucleotides are TGTGCCAGCAGCTTCTCCGGGACAACGAACACCGGGGAGCTGTTTTTT. Its protein is CASSFSGTTNTGELFF.

This clonotype has ten or more counts. The chain has TRBV12-5 and TRBJ1-1; D is perhaps TRBD1 (5 bases). Trimming stripped 0 bases from V and 7 bases from J, with 9 bases between. CDR3 length: 13 amino acids. Germline CDR1 and CDR2: LGHNT and FRNRAP. CDR3 nucleotides: TGTGCTAGTGGTTTGGTATGGGGCGGTGAAGCTTTCTTT. Its protein product is CASGLVWGGEAFF. The full variable domain, rest sourced from reference TRBV12-5 and TRBJ1-1, is DARVTQTPRHKVTEMGQEVTMRCQPILGHNTVFWYRQTMMQGLELLAYFRNRAPLDDSGMPKDRFSAEMPDATLATLKIQPSEPRDSAVYFCASGLVWGGEAFFGQGTRLTVV.

A word on this clonotype: The junction departs from the called germline gene at one end, perhaps through a read error. The V call is TRBV4-1, the J call TRBJ2-7; D might be TRBD2 (5 bases). This CDR3 contains 15 residues. CDR1 is MGHRA, CDR2 YSYEKL, per germline. DNA for the CDR3: TGCGTCAGCAGCCAAGCAGACTATATTTCCTACGAGCAGTACTTC. Protein sequence: CVSSQADYISYEQYF.

This clonotype was observed a few times. The rearrangement joins TRBV6-1 to TRBJ1-5, with 7 bases aligning to TRBD1. V was pared by 11 bases and J by 0 bases, with 10 bases of the junction left unmatched. This CDR3 has 15 residues. Germline CDR1 and CDR2: MNHNS and SASEGT. The CDR3 sequence is CAGSDRAYSNQPQHF. For the CDR3, the DNA is TGTGCCGGATCCGACAGGGCGTATAGCAATCAGCCCCAGCATTTT.

This clonotype was observed a few times. This sequence joins TRBV14 and TRBJ1-1; 7 bases are a match to TRBD1. Trimming cost V 3 bases and J 3 bases; bases outside gene matches: 10. The CDR3 is 16 amino acids. Germline loops: CDR1 SGHDN, CDR2 FVKESK. CDR3 sequence (DNA): TGTGCCAGCAGCCACCCTCCCAGGGGGTTGGACACTGAAGCTTTCTTT. Translation gives CASSHPPRGLDTEAFF.

This clonotype appeared many times. The chain uses TRBV7-2 and TRBJ2-3; D unresolved. The CDR3 extends over 15 amino acids. From germline, CDR1 is SGHTA and CDR2 FQGNSA. The V end was cut by 3 bases, the J end by 5 bases, with 15 bases between. CDR3 residues: CASSFQPRVGDTQYF. CDR3 in DNA: TGTGCCAGCAGCTTTCAGCCCCGCGTCGGAGATACGCAGTATTTT.

This clonotype was seen a handful of times. The gene calls are TRBV28 and TRBJ2-7; D is perhaps TRBD1 (6 bases). CDR3 size: 14 residues. Between the trimmed V and J ends, which lost 4 bases and 3 bases, there was a span of 13 bases. Germline V gene data show CDR1 as MDHEN and CDR2 as SYDVKM. CDR3 sequence: CASSSSGTIYEQYF. The CDR3 DNA sequence: TGTGCCAGCAGTTCCTCCGGGACAATCTACGAGCAGTACTTC.

As regards this clonotype: Given the absence of the conserved phenylalanine or tryptophan at the CDR3 end, a read error is likely. The rearrangement joins TRBV4-3 to TRBJ2-1; D is ambiguous. CDR3 length: 17 amino acids. CDR1 is LGHNA, CDR2 YSLEER, per germline. Deletions cut 4 bases from V and 1 base from J, with 17 bases between. The CDR3 DNA reads as TGCGCCAGCAGCCCTAACGAGTACAGAAGATCCTACAATGAGCAGTTCCTC. Its protein product is CASSPNEYRRSYNEQFL.

At least ten counts were recorded for this clonotype. The chain carries TRBV29-1 and TRBJ2-6; D is uncertain. The CDR3 runs 13 residues. The germline V gene encodes CDR1 SQVTM and CDR2 ANQGSEA. V was cut by 6 bases and J by 1 base, with 7 bases left in between. The CDR3 protein is CSVAWSGANVLTF. The CDR3 nucleotides are TGCAGCGTCGCTTGGTCTGGGGCCAACGTCCTGACTTTC.

This clonotype was observed a handful of times. This chain links TRBV19 with TRBJ1-1; 7 bases align to TRBD1. The V gene end was trimmed by 4 bases and the J gene end by 4 bases; junction bases not matched to a gene: 9. CDR1 LNHDA and CDR2 SQIVND come from the germline V gene (reference sequence). The CDR3 has 15 residues. The CDR3 region is CASSTGTDYPTEAFF. CDR3 bases: TGTGCCAGTAGTACCGGGACAGACTACCCCACTGAAGCTTTCTTT. The whole variable domain, remainder taken from reference TRBV19 and TRBJ1-1, is DGGITQSPKYLFRKEGQNVTLSCEQNLNHDAMYWYRQDPGQGLRLIYYSQIVNDFQKGDIAEGYSVSREKKESFPLTVTSAQKNPTAFYLCASSTGTDYPTEAFFGQGTRLTVV.

There are a few counts of this clonotype. The rearrangement joins TRBV7-9 to TRBJ2-7, with D perhaps being TRBD1 or TRBD2 (5 bases each). V lost 5 bases to trimming and J lost 3 bases, with 17 bases between them. CDR1 and CDR2 (germline): SEHNR, FQNEAQ (reference sequence). The CDR3 covers 15 residues. CDR3 sequence (DNA): TGTGCCAGCAGCGCAGCGGACACAGTATTCTACGAGCAGTACTTC. As protein: CASSAADTVFYEQYF. The entire variable domain, with the rest obtained from reference TRBV7-9 and TRBJ2-7, is as follows: DTGVSQNPRHKITKRGQNVTFRCDPISEHNRLYWYRQTLGQGPEFLTYFQNEAQLEKSRLLSDRFSAERPKGSFSTLEIQRTEQGDSAMYLCASSAADTVFYEQYFGPGTRLTVT.

This clonotype is a singleton in its sample. This CDR3 reads CASSLWRQGSYEQYF. As DNA, the CDR3 is TGTGCCAGCAGCCTTTGGCGACAGGGGTCCTACGAGCAGTACTTC. V is TRBV7-9 and J is TRBJ2-7; 8 nucleotides line up with TRBD1. CDR1 and CDR2 from the germline V gene are SEHNR and FQNEAQ (reference sequence). J gave up 1 base and V 5 bases, and 7 bases lay outside the gene matches. This CDR3 comprises 15 residues.

A few counts support this clonotype. The rearrangement uses TRBV4-1 and TRBJ2-5; the D is unclear. Trimming cost V 2 bases and J 5 bases, with 9 bases left between them. CDR3 size: 13 residues. Germline CDR1 is MGHRA and CDR2 is YSYEKL. CDR3 in DNA: TGCGCCAGCAGCCAAAACGGGTGGGAGACCCAGTACTTC. It codes for CASSQNGWETQYF.

This clonotype was counted many times. CDR3 protein: CASSQDLEGFEAFF. In DNA form, the CDR3 reads TGCGCCAGCAGCCAAGATCTGGAGGGATTTGAAGCTTTCTTT. The chain has TRBV4-3 and TRBJ1-1; D ambiguous. The germline gives CDR1 LGHNA, CDR2 YSLEER. Deletions cut 0 bases from V and 7 bases from J, with 12 bases between. This CDR3 has 14 amino acids.

This clonotype has only a few counts. The J gene is TRBJ1-6, the V gene TRBV5-8; the D gene is possibly TRBD1 (5 bases). Germline V gene lookup returns CDR1 SGHTS and CDR2 YDEGEE. Deletions cut 2 bases from V and 7 bases from J, with 16 bases between. This CDR3 spans 16 amino acids. Written as DNA, the CDR3 is TGTGCCAGCAGCTTAGGGGTTGGCTTTGGAAATTCACCCCTCCACTTT. Translated: CASSLGVGFGNSPLHF. Combining the CDR3 with reference TRBV5-8 and TRBJ1-6 gives the whole variable domain EAGVTQSPTHLIKTRGQQATLRCSPISGHTSVYWYQQALGLGLQFLLWYDEGEERNRGNFPPRFSGRQFPNYSSELNVNALELEDSALYLCASSLGVGFGNSPLHFGNGTRLTVT.

The chain combines TRBV15 with TRBJ1-2, with D tentatively TRBD1 (5 bases). The CDR3 is 16 residues long. V lost 4 bases and J 4 bases, leaving 19 bases between the germline ends. The germline gives CDR1 LNHNV, CDR2 YYDKDF (reference sequence). The CDR3 DNA follows: TGTGCCACCAGCACCGGGGACGGAGACCATATCTATGGCTACACCTTC. Translation gives CATSTGDGDHIYGYTF.